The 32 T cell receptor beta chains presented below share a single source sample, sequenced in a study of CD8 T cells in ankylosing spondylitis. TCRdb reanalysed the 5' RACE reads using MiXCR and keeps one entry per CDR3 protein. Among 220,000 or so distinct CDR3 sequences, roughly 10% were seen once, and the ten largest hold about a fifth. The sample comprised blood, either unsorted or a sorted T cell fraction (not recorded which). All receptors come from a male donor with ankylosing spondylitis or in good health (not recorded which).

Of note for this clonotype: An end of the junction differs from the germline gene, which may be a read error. CDR3 residues: CASSTLDRAADYELYF. DNA for the CDR3: TGTGCCAGTAGTACCTTGGACCGTGCCGCAGACTACGAGCTGTACTTC. This chain uses TRBV19 with TRBJ2-7; D may be TRBD2 (5 bases). This CDR3 is built from 16 residues. CDR1 and CDR2 from the germline V gene are LNHDA and SQIVND (reference sequence).

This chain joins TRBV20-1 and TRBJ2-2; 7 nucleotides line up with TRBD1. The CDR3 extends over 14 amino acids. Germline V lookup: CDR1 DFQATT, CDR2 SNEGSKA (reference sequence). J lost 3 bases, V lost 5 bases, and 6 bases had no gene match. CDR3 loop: CSAHDRVDTGELFF. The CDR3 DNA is TGCAGTGCTCACGACAGGGTGGACACCGGGGAGCTGTTTTTT.

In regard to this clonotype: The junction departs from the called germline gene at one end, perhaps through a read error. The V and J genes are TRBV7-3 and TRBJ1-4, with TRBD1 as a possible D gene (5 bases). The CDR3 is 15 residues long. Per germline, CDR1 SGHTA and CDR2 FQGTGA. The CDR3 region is CASSLAGGANEKPFF. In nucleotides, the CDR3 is TGTGCCAGCAGCCTAGCGGGGGGAGCTAATGAAAAACCGTTTTTT. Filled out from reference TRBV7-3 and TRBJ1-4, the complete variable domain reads GAGVSQTPSNKVTEKGKYVELRCDPISGHTALYWYRQSLGQGPEFLIYFQGTGAADDSGLPNDRFFAVRPEGSVSTLKIQRTERGDSAVYLCASSLAGGANEKPFFGSGTQLSVL.

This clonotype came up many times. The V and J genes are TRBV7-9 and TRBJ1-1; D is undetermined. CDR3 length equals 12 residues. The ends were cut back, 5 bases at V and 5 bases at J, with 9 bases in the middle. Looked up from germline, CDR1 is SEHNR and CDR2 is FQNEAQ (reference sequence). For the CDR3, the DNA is TGTGCCAGCAGCACCCACAGAACTGAAGCTTTCTTT. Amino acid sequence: CASSTHRTEAFF.

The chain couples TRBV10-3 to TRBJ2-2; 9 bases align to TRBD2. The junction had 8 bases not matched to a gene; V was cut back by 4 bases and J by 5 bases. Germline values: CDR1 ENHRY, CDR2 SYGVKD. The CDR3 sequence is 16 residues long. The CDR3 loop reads CAISGGGAGKTGELFF. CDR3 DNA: TGTGCCATCAGTGGCGGGGGGGCCGGGAAAACCGGGGAGCTGTTTTTT.

CDR3 protein: CASSPGTSGGYEQYF. In DNA form, the CDR3 reads TGTGCCAGCAGTCCCGGGACTAGCGGGGGTTACGAGCAGTACTTC. The V call is TRBV28, the J call TRBJ2-7; TRBD2 matches 14 bases. With V trimmed by 5 bases and J by 4 bases, 4 bases remained unmatched. Germline V gene lookup returns CDR1 MDHEN and CDR2 SYDVKM. This CDR3 is built from 15 residues.

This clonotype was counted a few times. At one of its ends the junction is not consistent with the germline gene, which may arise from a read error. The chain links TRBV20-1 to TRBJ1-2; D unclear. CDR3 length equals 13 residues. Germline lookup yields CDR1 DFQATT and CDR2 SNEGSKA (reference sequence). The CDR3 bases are TGCAGTGCCCAAGTACAGCTTAACTATGGCGACACCTTC. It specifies CSAQVQLNYGDTF.

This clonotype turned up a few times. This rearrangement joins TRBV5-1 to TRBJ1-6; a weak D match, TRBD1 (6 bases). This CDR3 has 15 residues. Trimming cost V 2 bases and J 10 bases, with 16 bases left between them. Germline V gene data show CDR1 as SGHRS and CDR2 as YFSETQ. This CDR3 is CASSLPGGTMSPLHF. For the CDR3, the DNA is TGCGCCAGCAGCTTACCCGGGGGCACGATGTCACCCCTCCACTTT.

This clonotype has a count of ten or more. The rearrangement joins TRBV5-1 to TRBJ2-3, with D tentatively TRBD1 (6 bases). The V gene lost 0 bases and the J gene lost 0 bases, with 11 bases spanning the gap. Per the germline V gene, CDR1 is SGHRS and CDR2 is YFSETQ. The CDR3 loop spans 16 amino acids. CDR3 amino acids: CASSLEGRGSTDTQYF. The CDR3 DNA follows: TGCGCCAGCAGCTTGGAAGGCAGGGGCAGCACAGATACGCAGTATTTT.

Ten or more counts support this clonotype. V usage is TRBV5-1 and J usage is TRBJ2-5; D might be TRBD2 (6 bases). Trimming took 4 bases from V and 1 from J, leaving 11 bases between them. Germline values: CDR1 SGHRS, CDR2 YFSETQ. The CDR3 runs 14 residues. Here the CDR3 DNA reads TGCGCCAGCAGCCCACGGGACTTCCAAGAGACCCAGTACTTC. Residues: CASSPRDFQETQYF.

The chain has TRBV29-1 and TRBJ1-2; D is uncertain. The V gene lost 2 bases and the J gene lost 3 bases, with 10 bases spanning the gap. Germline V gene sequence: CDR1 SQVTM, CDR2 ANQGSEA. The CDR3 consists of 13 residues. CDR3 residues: CSVEHSAHYGYTF. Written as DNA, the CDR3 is TGCAGCGTTGAACACTCAGCCCACTATGGCTACACCTTC.

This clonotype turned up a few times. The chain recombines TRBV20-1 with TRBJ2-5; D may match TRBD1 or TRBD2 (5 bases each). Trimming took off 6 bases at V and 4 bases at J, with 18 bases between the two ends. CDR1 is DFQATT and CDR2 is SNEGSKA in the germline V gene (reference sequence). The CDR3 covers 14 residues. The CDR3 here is CSAKTGAPGETQYF. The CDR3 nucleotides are TGCAGTGCGAAAACCGGGGCCCCGGGAGAGACCCAGTACTTC.

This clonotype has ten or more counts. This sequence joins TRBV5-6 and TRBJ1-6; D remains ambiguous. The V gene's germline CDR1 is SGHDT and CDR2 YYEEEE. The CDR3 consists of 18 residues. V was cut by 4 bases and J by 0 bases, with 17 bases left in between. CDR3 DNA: TGTGCCAGCAGCCGATCCGGACTTCTGATCTCCTATAATTCACCCCTCCACTTT. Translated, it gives CASSRSGLLISYNSPLHF.

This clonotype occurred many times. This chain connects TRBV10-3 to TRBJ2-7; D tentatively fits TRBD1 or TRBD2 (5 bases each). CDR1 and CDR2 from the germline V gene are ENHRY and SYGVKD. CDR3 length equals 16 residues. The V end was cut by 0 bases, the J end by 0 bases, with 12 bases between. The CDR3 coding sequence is TGTGCCATCAGTGAGTCACAGCCAGGGAGCTCCTACGAGCAGTACTTC. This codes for CAISESQPGSSYEQYF.

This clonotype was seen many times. The CDR3 bases are TGCAGTGCTGAGGAGGTCAACTATGGCTACACCTTC. Residues: CSAEEVNYGYTF. The gene calls are TRBV20-1 and TRBJ1-2, with unresolved D. This CDR3 spans 12 amino acids. Germline CDR1 reads DFQATT; CDR2 reads SNEGSKA (reference sequence). V was cut by 5 bases and J by 2 bases, with 9 bases left in between.

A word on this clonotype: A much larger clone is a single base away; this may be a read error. The CDR3 DNA is TGTGCCAGCAGTCAGCGGACAGGGTGTCCCCCTGAGGGCTACACCTTC. The encoded protein is CASSQRTGCPPEGYTF. This sequence joins TRBV12-3 or TRBV12-4 and TRBJ1-2, with 8 bases lining up with TRBD1. There are 16 residues in the CDR3. V dropped 5 bases and J dropped 8; count of bases not matched to a gene: 16.

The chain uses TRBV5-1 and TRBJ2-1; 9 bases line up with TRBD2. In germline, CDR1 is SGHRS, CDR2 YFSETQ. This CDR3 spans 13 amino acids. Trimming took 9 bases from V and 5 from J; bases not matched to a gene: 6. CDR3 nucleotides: TGCGCCACGGGGCGGGGGGGAGACAATGAGCAGTTCTTC. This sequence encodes CATGRGGDNEQFF.

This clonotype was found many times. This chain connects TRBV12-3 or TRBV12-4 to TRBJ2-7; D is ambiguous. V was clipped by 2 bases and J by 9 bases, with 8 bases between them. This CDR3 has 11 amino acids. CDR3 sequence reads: CASSLWDLQYF. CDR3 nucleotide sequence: TGTGCCAGCAGTTTATGGGATCTGCAGTACTTC.

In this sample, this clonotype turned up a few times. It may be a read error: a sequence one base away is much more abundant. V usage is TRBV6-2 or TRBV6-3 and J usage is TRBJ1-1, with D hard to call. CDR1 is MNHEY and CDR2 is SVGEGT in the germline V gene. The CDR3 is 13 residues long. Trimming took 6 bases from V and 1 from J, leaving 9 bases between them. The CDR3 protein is CASSPEGNTEAFF. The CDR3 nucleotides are TGTGCCAGCAGCCCCGAGGGGAACACTGAAGCTTTCTTT.

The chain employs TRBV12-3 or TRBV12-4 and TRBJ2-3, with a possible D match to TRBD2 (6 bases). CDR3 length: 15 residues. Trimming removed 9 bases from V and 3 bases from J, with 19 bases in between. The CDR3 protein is CASTINAGRTDTQYF. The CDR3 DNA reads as TGTGCCAGTACGATCAACGCGGGACGGACAGATACGCAGTATTTT.

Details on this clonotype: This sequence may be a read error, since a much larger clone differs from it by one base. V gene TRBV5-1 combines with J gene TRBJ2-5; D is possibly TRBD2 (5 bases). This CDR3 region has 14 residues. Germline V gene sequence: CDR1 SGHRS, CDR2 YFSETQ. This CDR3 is CASSLLSEEEIQYF. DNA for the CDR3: TGCGCCAGCAGCTTGCTCTCAGAGGAGGAGATCCAGTACTTC.

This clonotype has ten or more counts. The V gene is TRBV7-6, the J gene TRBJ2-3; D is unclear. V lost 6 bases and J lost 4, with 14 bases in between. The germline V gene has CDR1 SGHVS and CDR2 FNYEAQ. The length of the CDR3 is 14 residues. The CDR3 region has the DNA TGTGCCAGCAGTAAGTCCCATCGCGCAGATACGCAGTATTTT. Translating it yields CASSKSHRADTQYF.

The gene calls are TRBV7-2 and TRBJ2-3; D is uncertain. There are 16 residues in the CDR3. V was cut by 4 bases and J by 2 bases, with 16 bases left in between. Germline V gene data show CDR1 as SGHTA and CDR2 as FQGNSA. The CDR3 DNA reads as TGTGCCAGCAGCTCACGACTCGCGCTTTACACAGATACGCAGTATTTT. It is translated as CASSSRLALYTDTQYF.

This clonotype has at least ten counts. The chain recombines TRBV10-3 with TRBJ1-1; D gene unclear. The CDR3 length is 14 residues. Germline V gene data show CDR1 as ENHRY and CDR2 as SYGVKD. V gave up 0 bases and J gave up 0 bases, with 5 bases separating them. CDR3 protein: CAISESVLNTEAFF. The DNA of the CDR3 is TGTGCCATCAGTGAGTCAGTTTTGAACACTGAAGCTTTCTTT.

The DNA of the CDR3 is TGCAGTGCCCGGACTAGCGGGGGTTGGCAAGAGACCCAGTACTTC. This codes for CSARTSGGWQETQYF. The V and J genes are TRBV20-1 and TRBJ2-5, with TRBD2 matching 13 bases. J gave up 2 bases and V 6 bases, and 6 bases lay outside the gene matches. Germline V gene sequence: CDR1 DFQATT, CDR2 SNEGSKA (reference sequence). This CDR3 is 15 amino acids long.

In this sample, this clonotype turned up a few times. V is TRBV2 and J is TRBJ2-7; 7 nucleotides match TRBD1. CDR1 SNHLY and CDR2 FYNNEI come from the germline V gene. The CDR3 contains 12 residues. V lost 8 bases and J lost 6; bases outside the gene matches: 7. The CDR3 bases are TGTGCCAGCGCTCGGGACAGCGGCGAGCAGTACTTC. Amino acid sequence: CASARDSGEQYF.

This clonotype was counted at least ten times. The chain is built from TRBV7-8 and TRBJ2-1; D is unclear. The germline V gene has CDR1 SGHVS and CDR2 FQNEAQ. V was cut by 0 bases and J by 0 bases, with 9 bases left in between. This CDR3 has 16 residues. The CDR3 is CASSLARISSYNEQFF. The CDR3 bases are TGTGCCAGCAGCTTAGCGCGAATAAGCTCCTACAATGAGCAGTTCTTC.

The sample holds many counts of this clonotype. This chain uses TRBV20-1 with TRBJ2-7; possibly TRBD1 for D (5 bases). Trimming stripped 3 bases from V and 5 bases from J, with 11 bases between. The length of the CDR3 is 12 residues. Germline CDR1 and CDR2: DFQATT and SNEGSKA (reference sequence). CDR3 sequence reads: CSARDTPDEQYF. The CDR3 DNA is TGCAGTGCTAGGGACACGCCTGACGAGCAGTACTTC.

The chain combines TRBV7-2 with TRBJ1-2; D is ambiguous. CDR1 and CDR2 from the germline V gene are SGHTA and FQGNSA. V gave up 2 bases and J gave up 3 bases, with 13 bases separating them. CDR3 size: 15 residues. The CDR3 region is CASSLNPTGYYGYTF. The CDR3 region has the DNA TGTGCCAGCAGCTTAAACCCTACGGGGTACTATGGCTACACCTTC.

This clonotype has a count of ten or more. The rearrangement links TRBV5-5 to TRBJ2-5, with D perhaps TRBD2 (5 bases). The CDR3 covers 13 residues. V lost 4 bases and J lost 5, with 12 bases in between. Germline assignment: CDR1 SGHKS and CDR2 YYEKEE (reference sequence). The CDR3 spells CASSPPRRETQYF. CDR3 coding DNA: TGTGCCAGCAGCCCACCGCGGAGGGAGACCCAGTACTTC.

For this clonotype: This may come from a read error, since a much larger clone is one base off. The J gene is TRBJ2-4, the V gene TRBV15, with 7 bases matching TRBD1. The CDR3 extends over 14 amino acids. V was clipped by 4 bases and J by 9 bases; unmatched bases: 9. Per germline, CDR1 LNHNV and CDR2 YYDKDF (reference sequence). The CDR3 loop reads CATSKDRKLGIQYF. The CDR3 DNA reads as TGTGCCACCAGCAAGGACAGGAAGTTGGGCATTCAGTACTTC.

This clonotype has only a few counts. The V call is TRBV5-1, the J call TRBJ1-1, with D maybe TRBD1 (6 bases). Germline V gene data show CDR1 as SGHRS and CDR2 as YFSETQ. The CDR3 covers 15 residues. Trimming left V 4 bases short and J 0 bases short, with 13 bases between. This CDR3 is CASSEVQGMNTEAFF. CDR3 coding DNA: TGCGCCAGCAGCGAGGTACAGGGCATGAACACTGAAGCTTTCTTT.